A single sample is the source of the 3 T cell receptor beta chains below, sequenced in a study of shared clonotypes between healthy human individuals. CD45RO-negative cells were positively selected for CCR7, leaving out terminally differentiated effector memory CD45RA+ cells. The method was immunoSEQ multiplex PCR; TCRdb's version includes in-frame clones alone and lacks a portion of them. The sample holds some 2,000,000 clones, about 95% seen once. The specimen was naive CD8+ T cells sorted from blood. The receptor source for this set is a man between 18 and 29 years old in good health.

The chain carries TRBV9 and TRBJ2-7; a possible D gene is TRBD2 (6 bases). Germline values: CDR1 SGDLS, CDR2 YYNGEE. CDR3 length: 15 amino acids. V was clipped by 3 bases and J by 3 bases, with 16 bases between them. The CDR3 is CASSAWGGPGYEQYF. The CDR3 coding sequence is TGTGCCAGCAGCGCCTGGGGAGGTCCCGGCTACGAGCAGTACTTC.

The chain combines TRBV27 with TRBJ2-2; possible D gene TRBD2, 6 bases. CDR3 length: 15 amino acids. Germline CDR1 and CDR2: MNHEY and SMNVEV (reference sequence). The ends were cut back, 8 bases at V and 1 base at J, with 14 bases in the middle. This CDR3 is CASAPLGGNTGELFF. The CDR3 bases are TGTGCCAGCGCTCCCCTGGGGGGGAACACCGGGGAGCTGTTTTTT.

The V and J genes are TRBV10-1 and TRBJ2-3, with unresolved D. The V end lost 4 bases, the J end lost 6 bases, and 5 bases lay between the germline ends. The CDR3 spans 11 residues. Germline V gene sequence: CDR1 WNHNN, CDR2 SYGVQD (reference sequence). CDR3: CASSVRDTQYF. The CDR3 DNA reads as TGCGCCAGCAGTGTGAGGGATACGCAGTATTTT.